This record concerns one TCR beta chain sequence. Its matching antigen is unknown. Study-level results: Larger-cohort validation covered only one TCR beta V-J rearrangement.

The sorted Tregs were CD4+CD25+CD127-/low cells. Full-length variable regions came from constant-region reverse primers plus semi-nested Nested Universal Primer A PCR. TCRdb called the 5' RACE reads again in MiXCR, with one record for every CDR3 protein. The top ten clones hold 3.2% of a sample with roughly 57,000 distinct CDR3 sequences, about a fifth of them seen once. Trimming cost V 5 bases and J 6 bases; bases outside gene matches: 7. Germline CDR1 SGHTA, CDR2 FQGNSA. The CDR3 covers 14 residues. The sample taken for sequencing was tumor-infiltrating Tregs sorted from the breast tumor. The chain has TRBV7-2 and TRBJ1-5; 7 positions agree with TRBD1. This receptor was taken from a female donor with breast cancer. Here the CDR3 DNA reads TGTGCCAGCAGCCACGGGACAGTGAGTCAGCCCCAGCATTTT. Translation: CASSHGTVSQPQHF. The whole variable domain, remainder taken from reference TRBV7-2 and TRBJ1-5, is GAGVSQSPSNKVTEKGKDVELRCDPISGHTALYWYRQSLGQGLEFLIYFQGNSAPDKSGLPSDRFSAERTGGSVSTLTIQRTQQEDSAVYLCASSHGTVSQPQHFGDGTRLSIL.